These 14 T cell receptor beta chains share one sample of origin, sequenced in a study of cytomegalovirus exposure and HLA in healthy donors. Primers included in the PCR were 60 Vbeta and 13 Jbeta primers. Using immunoSEQ multiplex PCR, the repertoire was profiled, and TCRdb retains in-frame clones only, with some absent. This sample yields tens of thousands of clones, of which 70% to 85% are seen a single time; approximately 5.1% belongs to the top ten. The sample taken for sequencing was PBMCs. The receptors come from a man aged 25 to 45 in good health and CMV-seropositive.

The chain recombines TRBV4-1 with TRBJ1-2; 8 nucleotides match TRBD1. The CDR3 contains 16 residues. V was pared by 0 bases and J by 6 bases, with 9 bases of the junction left unmatched. In germline, CDR1 is MGHRA, CDR2 YSYEKL. The CDR3 nucleotides are TGCGCCAGCAGCCAAGATCCTCTCAGGGGGCGGGATGGCTACACCTTC. Protein sequence: CASSQDPLRGRDGYTF.

Note on this clone: Other nucleotide sequences from this sample produce the same CDR3. The chain carries TRBV6-5 and TRBJ1-1; 8 positions agree with TRBD1. The CDR3 spans 13 residues. V lost 5 bases, J lost 4 bases, and 3 bases stayed unmatched. Germline values: CDR1 MNHEY, CDR2 SVGAGI. The CDR3, as DNA: TGTGCCAGCAGTGACAGGGGAGGCACTGAAGCTTTCTTT. It is translated as CASSDRGGTEAFF.

The CDR3 region is CATSPGMETQYF. CDR3 nucleotides: TGCGCCACCTCGCCAGGGATGGAGACCCAGTACTTC. The chain has TRBV23-1 and TRBJ2-5, with D tentatively TRBD1 (5 bases). TRBV23-1 is placed among ORFs of uncertain function. V was clipped by 10 bases and J by 5 bases, with 14 bases between them. The CDR3 contains 12 residues.

The chain employs TRBV18 and TRBJ2-7, with D tentatively TRBD2 (6 bases). The germline gives CDR1 KGHSH, CDR2 LQKENI. The CDR3 has 13 amino acids. The ends were cut back, 3 bases at V and 0 bases at J, with 6 bases in the middle. As DNA, the CDR3 is TGTGCCAGCTCACCGGGACTCTCCTACGAGCAGTACGTC. This codes for CASSPGLSYEQYV.

This clone was detected only a few times. V usage is TRBV19 and J usage is TRBJ2-2; possible D gene TRBD2, 6 bases. With 7 bases removed from V and 1 base from J, the gap between germline ends came to 13 bases. CDR1 is LNHDA, CDR2 SQIVND, per germline (reference sequence). The CDR3 extends over 15 amino acids. CDR3 DNA sequence: TGTGCCAGTAAAGTGGGACTCCAGAACACCGGGGAGCTGTTTTTT. It specifies CASKVGLQNTGELFF.

V and J are TRBV7-9 and TRBJ1-4; weak D call: TRBD1 (6 bases). Germline CDR1 reads SEHNR; CDR2 reads FQNEAQ (reference sequence). V gave up 6 bases and J gave up 8 bases, with 19 bases separating them. CDR3 size: 15 residues. The CDR3 spells CASSRDSGTQEKLFF. CDR3 in DNA: TGTGCCAGCAGTAGGGATTCCGGGACACAAGAAAAACTGTTTTTT. The entire variable domain, with the rest obtained from reference TRBV7-9 and TRBJ1-4, is as follows: DTGVSQNPRHKITKRGQNVTFRCDPISEHNRLYWYRQTLGQGPEFLTYFQNEAQLEKSRLLSDRFSAERPKGSFSTLEIQRTEQGDSAMYLCASSRDSGTQEKLFFGSGTQLSVL.

The rearrangement uses TRBV11-1 and TRBJ2-6, with 8 bases that match TRBD1. V trimming: 8 bases; J trimming: 2 bases; junction bases outside the gene matches: 14. CDR3 size: 18 residues. In germline, CDR1 is SGHAT, CDR2 FQDESV (reference sequence). The CDR3 loop is CASGGFGQGVAGANVLTF. The CDR3 DNA sequence: TGTGCCAGCGGTGGCTTCGGACAGGGTGTGGCTGGGGCCAACGTCCTGACTTTC.

The chain joins TRBV2 to TRBJ2-5; TRBD2 aligns across 9 bases. The CDR3 extends over 15 amino acids. J gave up 2 bases and V 8 bases, and 9 bases lay outside the gene matches. Germline assignment: CDR1 SNHLY and CDR2 FYNNEI. For the CDR3, the DNA is TGTGCCAGCTCCGGAGTAGCGGGGGCTCAAGAGACCCAGTACTTC. It translates to CASSGVAGAQETQYF.

The V call is TRBV2, the J call TRBJ2-7; 11 nucleotides match TRBD2. CDR1 and CDR2 (germline): SNHLY, FYNNEI. The CDR3 covers 14 residues. V lost 6 bases, J lost 3 bases, and 4 bases stayed unmatched. CDR3 DNA sequence: TGTGCCAGCAGCCGACTAGCGGGACTCTACGAGCAGTACTTC. Amino acid sequence: CASSRLAGLYEQYF.

The chain links TRBV6-1 to TRBJ2-5; D remains ambiguous. Judging by the DNA end, TRBJ2-7 fits better; the J call may be wrong. CDR1 is MNHNS, CDR2 SASEGT, per germline. CDR3 size: 11 residues. The CDR3 spells CASSEGYEQYF. CDR3 nucleotides: TGTGCCAGCAGTGAAGGATACGAGCAGTACTTC.

The chain has TRBV4-2 and TRBJ2-7; 9 bases agree with TRBD1. Per germline, CDR1 LGHNA and CDR2 YNFKEQ. V shed 0 bases and J 3 bases; nucleotides not matched to a gene: 21. This CDR3 contains 21 residues. This CDR3 is CASSQERYGRHTGGAFYEQYF. The CDR3 nucleotides read TGTGCCAGCAGCCAAGAGCGGTATGGGCGGCACACAGGGGGCGCTTTCTACGAGCAGTACTTC.

V usage is TRBV11-2 and J usage is TRBJ2-3; D not resolved. Trimming pared 7 bases from V and 6 bases from J, leaving 8 bases between. The CDR3 totals 11 residues. Germline lookup yields CDR1 SGHAT and CDR2 FQNNGV. The CDR3 sequence: CASTLGDTQYF. DNA for the CDR3: TGTGCCAGCACCCTCGGGGATACGCAGTATTTT.

The V call is TRBV2, the J call TRBJ1-5; D perhaps matches TRBD1 (6 bases). The CDR3 covers 15 residues. V lost 6 bases to trimming and J lost 0 bases, with 12 bases between them. In germline, CDR1 is SNHLY, CDR2 FYNNEI. Here the CDR3 DNA reads TGTGCCAGCAGGAGCGGGACAAATAGCAATCAGCCCCAGCATTTT. Its protein product is CASRSGTNSNQPQHF.

This chain uses TRBV27 with TRBJ2-2; TRBD2 matches 9 bases. CDR1 and CDR2 (germline): MNHEY, SMNVEV (reference sequence). The CDR3 runs to 16 residues. J lost 2 bases, V lost 2 bases, and 3 bases had no gene match. The CDR3 reads CASSLRLAGNTGELFF. In nucleotides, the CDR3 is TGTGCCAGCAGTTTACGGCTAGCGGGAAACACCGGGGAGCTGTTTTTT.